This TCR beta chain came from a study of blood T cell repertoires in COVID-19. Authors' processing steps: Researchers report that nucleated cell counts were estimated from reference gene primer amplification. Only in-frame clones appear in the TCRdb table, and some are missing; sequencing was by immunoSEQ multiplex PCR. V and J calls and clone size come straight from that table; D and trimming were deduced from the DNA. The data contain some 200,000 clones, 80% to 90% of them singletons. Germline trimming cut 3 bases from V and 2 bases from J; bases unmatched to any gene: 4. Germline CDR1 reads LNHDA; CDR2 reads SQIVND (reference sequence). This CDR3 spans 15 amino acids.

The sample taken for sequencing was peripheral blood. The chain employs TRBV19 and TRBJ2-1; TRBD1 matches 7 bases. The clonotype was recovered from a woman in her 40s who had recovered from COVID-19. CDR3 DNA: TGTGCCAGTAGTATCGACAGGGACCCCTACAATGAGCAGTTCTTC. Translating gives CASSIDRDPYNEQFF. The full variable domain, in which reference TRBV19 and TRBJ2-1 provide the parts outside the CDR3, is DGGITQSPKYLFRKEGQNVTLSCEQNLNHDAMYWYRQDPGQGLRLIYYSQIVNDFQKGDIAEGYSVSREKKESFPLTVTSAQKNPTAFYLCASSIDRDPYNEQFFGPGTRLTVL.